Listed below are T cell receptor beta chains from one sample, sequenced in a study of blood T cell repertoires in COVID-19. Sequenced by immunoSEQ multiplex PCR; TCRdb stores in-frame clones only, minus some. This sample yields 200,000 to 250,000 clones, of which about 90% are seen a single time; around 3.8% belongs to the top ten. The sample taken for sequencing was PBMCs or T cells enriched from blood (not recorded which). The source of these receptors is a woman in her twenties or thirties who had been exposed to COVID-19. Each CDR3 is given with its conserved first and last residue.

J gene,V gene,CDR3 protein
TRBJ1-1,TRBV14,CASSQGLTKNTEAFF
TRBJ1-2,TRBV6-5,CASSSYTGGGYTF
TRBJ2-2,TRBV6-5,CASSSGTDTGELFF
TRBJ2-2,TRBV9,CASSVGGTTNTGELFF
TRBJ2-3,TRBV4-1,CASKREGPDTQYF
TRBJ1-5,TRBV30,CAWSPGGDQPQHF
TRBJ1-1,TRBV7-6,CASSRTQVGAEAFF
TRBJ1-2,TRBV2,CASSEALTGGYTF
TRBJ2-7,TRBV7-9,CASGYGGEQYF
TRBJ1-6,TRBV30,CAWRAQDSPLHF
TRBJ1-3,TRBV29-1,CSVDPGQTGNTIYF
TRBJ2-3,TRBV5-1,CASSLRRAGDTQYF
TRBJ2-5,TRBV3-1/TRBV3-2,CASSQIMGTGSSRGTQYF
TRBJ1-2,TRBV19,CASSIFNGHYIYGYTF
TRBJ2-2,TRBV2,CASSEGGANTGELFF
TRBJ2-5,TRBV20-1,CSASLAGEETQYF
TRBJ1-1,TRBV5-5,CASSPKKGLQPLNTEAFF
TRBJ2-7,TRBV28,CASTTSGSGSYEQYF
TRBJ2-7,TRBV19,CASSGGRGSGFYEQYF
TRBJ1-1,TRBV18,CASSPRTGDTEAFF
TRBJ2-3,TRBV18,CASSLLSSTSGRGDTQYF
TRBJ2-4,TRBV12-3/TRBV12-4,CASSRPGRDIQYF
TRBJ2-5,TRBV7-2,CASSRDKQETQYF
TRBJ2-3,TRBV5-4,CASSFVDRAADTQYF
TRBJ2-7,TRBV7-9,CASSAGTKVYEQYF
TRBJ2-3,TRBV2,CASSDSGGPDTQYF